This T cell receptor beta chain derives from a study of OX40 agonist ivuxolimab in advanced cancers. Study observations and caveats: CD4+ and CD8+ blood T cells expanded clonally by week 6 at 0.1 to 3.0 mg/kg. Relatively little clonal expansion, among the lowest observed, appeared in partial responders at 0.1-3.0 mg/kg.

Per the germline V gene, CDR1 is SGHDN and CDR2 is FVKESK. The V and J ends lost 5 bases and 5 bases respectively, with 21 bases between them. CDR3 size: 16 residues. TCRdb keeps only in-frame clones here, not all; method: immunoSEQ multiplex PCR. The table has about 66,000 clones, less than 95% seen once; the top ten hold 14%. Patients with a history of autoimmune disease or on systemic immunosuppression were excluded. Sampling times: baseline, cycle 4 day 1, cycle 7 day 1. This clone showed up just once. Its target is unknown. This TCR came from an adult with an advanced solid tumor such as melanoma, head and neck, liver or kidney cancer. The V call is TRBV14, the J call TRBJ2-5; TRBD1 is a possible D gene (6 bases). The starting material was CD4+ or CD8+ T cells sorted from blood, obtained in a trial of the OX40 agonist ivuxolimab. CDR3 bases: TGTGCCAGCAGCTACCGCTTGGGCAGGGGCCCGGAGACCCAGTACTTC. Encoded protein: CASSYRLGRGPETQYF.